This is a list of T cell receptor beta chains from one sample in a study of human T cells and chemical hapten exposure. TCRdb reprocessed the RACE reads via MiXCR and lists one record per CDR3 protein. Of 80,000 to 95,000 distinct CDR3 sequences listed, more than 9.5% are singletons. The material sequenced was whole blood, taken in connection with sensitization to the hapten diphenylcyclopropenone (DPC). The receptors were gathered from a man in his forties with alopecia areata. Some clones in this sample may be carry-over from other donors' samples. The CDR3 runs from the conserved cysteine through the conserved F or W. Fields, in order: J gene, D gene, V gene, clone size, CDR3 protein, CDR3 DNA. D genes are given only for firm matches. Some rows have no size entry. The others give once, few or many, or a class for an expanded clone.

>TRBJ2-7|TRBD1|TRBV14|few
CASSWDSSGEQYF
TGTGCCAGCAGCTGGGACAGCTCAGGGGAGCAGTACTTC
>TRBJ1-5|TRBD1|TRBV10-3|few
CAISAGTGSNQPQHF
TGTGCCATCAGCGCTGGGACAGGTAGCAATCAGCCCCAGCATTTT
>TRBJ1-1|-|TRBV25-1|many
CASSEGLSTEAFF
TGTGCCAGCAGTGAAGGGCTGAGCACTGAAGCTTTCTTT
>TRBJ2-3|TRBD1|TRBV13|few
CASWDREDSTDTQYF
TGTGCCAGCTGGGACAGAGAAGATAGCACAGATACGCAGTATTTT
>TRBJ2-1|TRBD2|TRBV27|few
CASSLLGLAGGDEQFF
TGTGCCAGCAGTTTATTAGGGCTAGCGGGAGGGGATGAGCAGTTCTTC
>TRBJ1-2|TRBD1|TRBV18|many
CAGQKTGDFYGYTF
TGTGCCGGACAAAAAACAGGGGACTTCTATGGCTACACCTTC
>TRBJ1-1|TRBD1|TRBV6-5|many
CASSYSTGESTEAFF
TGTGCCAGCAGTTACTCAACAGGGGAGAGCACTGAAGCTTTCTTT
>TRBJ2-1|-|TRBV12-3/TRBV12-4|-
CASSFSGGTYNEQFF
TGTGCCAGCAGTTTTTCGGGGGGCACCTACAATGAGCAGTTCTTC
>TRBJ1-2|-|TRBV29-1|few
CSVATGRAYGYTF
TGCAGCGTTGCGACAGGCCGGGCTTATGGCTACACCTTC
>TRBJ2-3|TRBD2|TRBV9|many
CASSIIAGGPRDTQYF
TGTGCCAGCAGCATTATAGCGGGAGGCCCCCGGGATACGCAGTATTTT